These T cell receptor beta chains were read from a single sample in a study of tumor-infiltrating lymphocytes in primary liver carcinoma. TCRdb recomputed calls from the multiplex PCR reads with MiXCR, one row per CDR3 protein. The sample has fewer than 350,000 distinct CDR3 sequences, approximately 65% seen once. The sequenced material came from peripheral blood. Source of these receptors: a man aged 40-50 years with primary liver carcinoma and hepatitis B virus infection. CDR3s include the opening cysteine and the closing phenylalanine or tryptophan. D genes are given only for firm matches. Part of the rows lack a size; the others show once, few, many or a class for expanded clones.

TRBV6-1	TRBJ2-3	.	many	TGTGCCAGCACTGGCGGGACCTTCACAGATACGCAGTATTTT	CASTGGTFTDTQYF
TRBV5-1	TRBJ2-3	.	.	TGCGGCAGCAGCTCTGTTCCCGGGAGAGTCACAGATACGCAATATTTT	CGSSSVPGRVTDTQYF
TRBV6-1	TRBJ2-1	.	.	TGTGCCAGCGGTGGAACCGGGACAAGCTCCTACAATGAGCAGTTCTTC	CASGGTGTSSYNEQFF
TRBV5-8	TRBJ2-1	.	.	TGTGCCAACAGCTGGACTCCCGTTGGCGGTGAGCAGTTCTTC	CANSWTPVGGEQFF
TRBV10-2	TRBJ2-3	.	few	TGCGCCAGCAGACCGGGCGCGGAGGGTACGCAGTATTTT	CASRPGAEGTQYF
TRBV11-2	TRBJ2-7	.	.	TGTGCCAGCTGCTTAGCCGCGGGCTACGATCAGTACTTC	CASCLAAGYDQYF
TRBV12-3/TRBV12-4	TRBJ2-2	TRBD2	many	TGTGCCAGCAGAGGACTAGCGGGAGGGCCAACCGGGGAGCTGTTTTTT	CASRGLAGGPTGELFF
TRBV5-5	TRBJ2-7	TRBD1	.	TGTGCCAGCAGCAGGACAGGTAGCTCCTACGAGCAGTACTTC	CASSRTGSSYEQYF
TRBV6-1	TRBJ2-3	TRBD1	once	TGTGCCAGCAGCCGGGACAGGGCTACAGATAAGCAGTATTTT	CASSRDRATDKQYF
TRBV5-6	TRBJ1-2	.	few	TGTGCCAGCAGCCCGGGGAATGGCTACACCTTC	CASSPGNGYTF
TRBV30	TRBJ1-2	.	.	TGTGCCTGGAGCCTTGGACAGTACGACGGCTACACCTTC	CAWSLGQYDGYTF